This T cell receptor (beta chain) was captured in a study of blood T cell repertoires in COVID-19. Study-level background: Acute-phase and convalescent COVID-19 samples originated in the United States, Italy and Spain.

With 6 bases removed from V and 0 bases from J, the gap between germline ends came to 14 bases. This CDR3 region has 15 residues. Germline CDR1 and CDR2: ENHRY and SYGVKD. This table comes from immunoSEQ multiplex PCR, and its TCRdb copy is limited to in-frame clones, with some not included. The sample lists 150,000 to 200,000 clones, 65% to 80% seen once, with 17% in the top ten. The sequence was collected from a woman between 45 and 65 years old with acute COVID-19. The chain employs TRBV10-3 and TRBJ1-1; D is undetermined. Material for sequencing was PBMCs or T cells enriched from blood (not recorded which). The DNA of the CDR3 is TGTGCCATCAGCTTCTCCGGGAGCATGAACACTGAAGCTTTCTTT. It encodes CAISFSGSMNTEAFF.